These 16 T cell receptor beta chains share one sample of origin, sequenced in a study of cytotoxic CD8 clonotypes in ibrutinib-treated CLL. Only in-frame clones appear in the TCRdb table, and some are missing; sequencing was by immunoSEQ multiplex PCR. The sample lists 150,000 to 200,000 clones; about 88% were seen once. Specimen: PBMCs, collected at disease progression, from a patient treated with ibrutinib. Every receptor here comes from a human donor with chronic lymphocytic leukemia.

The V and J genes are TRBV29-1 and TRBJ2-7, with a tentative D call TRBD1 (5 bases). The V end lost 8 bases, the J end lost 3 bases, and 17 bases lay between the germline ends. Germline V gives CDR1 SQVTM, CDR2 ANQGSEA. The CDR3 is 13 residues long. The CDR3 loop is CSSWQGIIYEQYF. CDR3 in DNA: TGCAGCTCATGGCAGGGAATCATCTACGAGCAGTACTTC.

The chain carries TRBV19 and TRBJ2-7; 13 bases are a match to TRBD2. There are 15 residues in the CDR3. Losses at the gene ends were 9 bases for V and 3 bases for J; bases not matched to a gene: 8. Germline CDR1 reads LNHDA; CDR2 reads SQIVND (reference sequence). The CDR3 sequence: CASLGLAGDFYEQYF. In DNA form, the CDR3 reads TGTGCCAGCCTAGGACTAGCGGGAGACTTCTACGAGCAGTACTTC.

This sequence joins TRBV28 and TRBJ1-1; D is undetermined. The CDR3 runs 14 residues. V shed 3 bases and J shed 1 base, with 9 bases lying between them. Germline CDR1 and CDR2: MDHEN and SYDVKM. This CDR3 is CASSFFRANTEAFF. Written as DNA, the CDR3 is TGTGCCAGCAGTTTTTTTAGGGCGAACACTGAAGCTTTCTTT.

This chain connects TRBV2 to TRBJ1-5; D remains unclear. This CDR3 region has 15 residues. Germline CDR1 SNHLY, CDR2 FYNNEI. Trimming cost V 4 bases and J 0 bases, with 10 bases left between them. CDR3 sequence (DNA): TGTGCCAGCAGTGCTCAGATTCTTAGCAATCAGCCCCAGCATTTT. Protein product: CASSAQILSNQPQHF.

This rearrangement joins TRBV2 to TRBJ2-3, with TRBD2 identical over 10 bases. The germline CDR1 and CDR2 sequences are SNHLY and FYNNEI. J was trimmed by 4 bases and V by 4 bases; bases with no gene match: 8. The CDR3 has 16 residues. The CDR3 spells CASSAEELAGADTQYF. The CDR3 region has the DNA TGTGCCAGCAGTGCGGAAGAGCTAGCGGGAGCAGATACGCAGTATTTT.

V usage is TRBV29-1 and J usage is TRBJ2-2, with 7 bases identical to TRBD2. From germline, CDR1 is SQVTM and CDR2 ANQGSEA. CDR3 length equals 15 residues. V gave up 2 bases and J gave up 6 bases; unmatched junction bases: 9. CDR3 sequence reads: CSVENRAGVAGELFF. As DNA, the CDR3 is TGCAGCGTTGAAAATCGGGCGGGAGTCGCCGGGGAGCTGTTTTTT.

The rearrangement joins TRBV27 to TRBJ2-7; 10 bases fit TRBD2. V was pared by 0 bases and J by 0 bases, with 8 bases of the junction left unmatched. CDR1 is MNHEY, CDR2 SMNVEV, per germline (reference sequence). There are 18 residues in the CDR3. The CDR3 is CASSLSQRGLANSYEQYF. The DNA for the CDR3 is TGTGCCAGCAGTTTATCTCAGCGGGGACTAGCGAACTCCTACGAGCAGTACTTC.

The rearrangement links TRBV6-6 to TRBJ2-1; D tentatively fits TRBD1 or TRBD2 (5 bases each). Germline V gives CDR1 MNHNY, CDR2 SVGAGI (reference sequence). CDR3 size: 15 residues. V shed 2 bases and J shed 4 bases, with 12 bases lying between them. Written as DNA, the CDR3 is TGTGCCAGCAGTTACGAATGGGGCGGGTACAATGAGCAGTTCTTC. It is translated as CASSYEWGGYNEQFF.

The CDR3 DNA follows: TGTGCCAGCAGCCAGCGACCAACTAATGAAAAACTGTTTTTT. This gives the protein CASSQRPTNEKLFF. The chain is built from TRBV6-6 and TRBJ1-4; D gene uncertain. This CDR3 has 14 amino acids. V lost 6 bases and J 0 bases, leaving 8 bases between the germline ends. Germline CDR1 reads MNHNY; CDR2 reads SVGAGI (reference sequence).

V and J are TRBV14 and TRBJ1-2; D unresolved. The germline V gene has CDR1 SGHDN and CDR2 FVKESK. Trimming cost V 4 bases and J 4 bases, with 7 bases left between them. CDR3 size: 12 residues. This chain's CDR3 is CASSPQIYGYTF. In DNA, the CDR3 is TGTGCCAGCAGCCCGCAAATCTATGGCTACACCTTC.

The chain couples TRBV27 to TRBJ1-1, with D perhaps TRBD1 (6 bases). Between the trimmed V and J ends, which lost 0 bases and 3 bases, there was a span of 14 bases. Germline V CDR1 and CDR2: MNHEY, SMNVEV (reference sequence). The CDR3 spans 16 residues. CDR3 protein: CASSLSGQGVYTEAFF. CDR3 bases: TGTGCCAGCAGTTTATCGGGACAAGGGGTATACACTGAAGCTTTCTTT.

The CDR3 nucleotides read TGCGCCAGCAGCGTATTCTCGGGACAAATGGCCTACGAGCAGTACTTC. Protein sequence: CASSVFSGQMAYEQYF. The V call is TRBV5-1, the J call TRBJ2-7; a possible D gene is TRBD1 (6 bases). CDR3 length equals 16 residues. Germline CDR1 SGHRS, CDR2 YFSETQ. V lost 4 bases and J 2 bases, leaving 19 bases between the germline ends.

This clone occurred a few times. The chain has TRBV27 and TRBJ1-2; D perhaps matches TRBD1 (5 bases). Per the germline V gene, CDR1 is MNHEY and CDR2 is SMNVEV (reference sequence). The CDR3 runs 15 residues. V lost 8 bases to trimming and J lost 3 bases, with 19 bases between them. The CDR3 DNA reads TGTGCCAGCTCCTCAAGTGGGGCGGAGTACTATGGCTACACCTTC. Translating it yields CASSSSGAEYYGYTF.

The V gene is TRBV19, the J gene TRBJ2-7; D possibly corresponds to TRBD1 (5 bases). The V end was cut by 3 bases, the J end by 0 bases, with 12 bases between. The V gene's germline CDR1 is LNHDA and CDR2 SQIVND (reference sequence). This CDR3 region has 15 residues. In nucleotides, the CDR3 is TGTGCCAGTAGTATGGGGCAGCTGCCCTCCTACGAGCAGTACTTC. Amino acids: CASSMGQLPSYEQYF.

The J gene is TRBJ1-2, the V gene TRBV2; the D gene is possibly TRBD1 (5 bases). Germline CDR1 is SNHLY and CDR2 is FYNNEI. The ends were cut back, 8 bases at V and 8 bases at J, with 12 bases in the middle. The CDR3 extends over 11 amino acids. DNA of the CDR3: TGTGCCAGCGGGGCAACGAGAGGCTACACCTTC. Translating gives CASGATRGYTF.

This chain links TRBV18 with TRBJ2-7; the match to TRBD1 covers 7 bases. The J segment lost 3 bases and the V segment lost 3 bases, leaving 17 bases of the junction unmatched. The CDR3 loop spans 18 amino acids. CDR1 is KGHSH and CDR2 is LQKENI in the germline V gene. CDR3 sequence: CASSPSVTGLVGGYEQYF. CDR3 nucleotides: TGTGCCAGCTCACCGAGTGTGACAGGGTTAGTAGGGGGCTACGAGCAGTACTTC.